This T cell receptor beta chain was obtained from a study of healthy donors' naive CD4 and CD8 T cells. For the study at large: Donors, half of them female, were 20-25, 40-50 or 60-70 years old.

TCR libraries were built from about 520 ng of total RNA by linear amplification. A single record per CDR3 protein comes from TCRdb applying MiXCR to the reads. The repertoire has 180,000 or so distinct CDR3 sequences, 74% of them found once; the top ten carry about 2.4%. CDR3 length equals 15 residues. V trimming: 7 bases; J trimming: 5 bases; junction bases outside the gene matches: 10. The V gene's germline CDR1 is LNHDA and CDR2 SQIVND (reference sequence). In its sample, this clonotype was seen a few times. The sequence was obtained from a pool of human donors in good health; the sample pools cells from several healthy donors. J is TRBJ2-1 and V is TRBV19, with 8 bases fitting TRBD2. Input material: naive CD4+ and CD8+ T cells sorted from blood, pooled from several donors. The CDR3 loop is CASTPTSGANNEQFF. CDR3 nucleotides: TGTGCCAGTACCCCAACTAGCGGAGCGAACAATGAGCAGTTCTTC. Drawing the rest from reference TRBV19 and TRBJ2-1, the complete variable domain is DGGITQSPKYLFRKEGQNVTLSCEQNLNHDAMYWYRQDPGQGLRLIYYSQIVNDFQKGDIAEGYSVSREKKESFPLTVTSAQKNPTAFYLCASTPTSGANNEQFFGPGTRLTVL.